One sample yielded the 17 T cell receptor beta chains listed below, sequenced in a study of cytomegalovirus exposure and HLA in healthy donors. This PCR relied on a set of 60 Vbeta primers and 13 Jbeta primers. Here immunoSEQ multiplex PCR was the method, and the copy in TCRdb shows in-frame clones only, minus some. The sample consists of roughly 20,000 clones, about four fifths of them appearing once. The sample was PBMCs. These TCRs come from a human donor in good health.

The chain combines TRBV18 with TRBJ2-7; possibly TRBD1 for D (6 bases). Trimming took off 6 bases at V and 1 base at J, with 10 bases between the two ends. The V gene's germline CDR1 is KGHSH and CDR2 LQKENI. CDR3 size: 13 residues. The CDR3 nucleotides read TGTGCCAGCTCGTCAGGACAGTCCTACGAGCAGTACTTC. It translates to CASSSGQSYEQYF.

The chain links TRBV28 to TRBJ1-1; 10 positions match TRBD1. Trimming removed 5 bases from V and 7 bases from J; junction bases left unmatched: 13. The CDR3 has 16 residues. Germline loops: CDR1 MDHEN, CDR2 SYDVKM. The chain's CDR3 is CASSPRTGGKIGEAFF. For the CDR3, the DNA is TGTGCCAGCAGTCCACGGACAGGGGGTAAGATTGGTGAAGCTTTCTTT. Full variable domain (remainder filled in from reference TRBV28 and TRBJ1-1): DVKVTQSSRYLVKRTGEKVFLECVQDMDHENMFWYRQDPGLGLRLIYFSYDVKMKEKGDIPEGYSVSREKKERFSLILESASTNQTSMYLCASSPRTGGKIGEAFFGQGTRLTVV.

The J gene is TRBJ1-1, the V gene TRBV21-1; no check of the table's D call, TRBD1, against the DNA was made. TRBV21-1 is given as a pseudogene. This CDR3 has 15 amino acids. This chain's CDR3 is CASFFGTGPHTEAFF. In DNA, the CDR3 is TGTGCCAGCTTTTTCGGGACAGGGCCTCACACTGAAGCTTTCTTT.

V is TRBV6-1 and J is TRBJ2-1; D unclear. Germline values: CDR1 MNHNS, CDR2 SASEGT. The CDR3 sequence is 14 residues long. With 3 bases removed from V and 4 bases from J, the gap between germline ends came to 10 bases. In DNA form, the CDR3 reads TGTGCCAGCAGTGACCGAAGGAGTTACAATGAGCAGTTCTTC. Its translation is CASSDRRSYNEQFF.

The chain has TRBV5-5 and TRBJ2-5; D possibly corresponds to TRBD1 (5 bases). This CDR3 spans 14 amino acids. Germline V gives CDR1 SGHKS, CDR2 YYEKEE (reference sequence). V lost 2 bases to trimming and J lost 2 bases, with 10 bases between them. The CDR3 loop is CASSFVTGQETQYF. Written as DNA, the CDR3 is TGTGCCAGCAGCTTCGTTACAGGACAAGAGACCCAGTACTTC.

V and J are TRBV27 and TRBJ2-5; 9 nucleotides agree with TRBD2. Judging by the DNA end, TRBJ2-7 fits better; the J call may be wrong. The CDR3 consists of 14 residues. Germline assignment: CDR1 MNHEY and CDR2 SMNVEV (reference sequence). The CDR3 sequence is CASSPGLAIYEQYF. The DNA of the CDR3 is TGTGCCAGCAGCCCAGGACTAGCGATCTACGAGCAGTACTTC.

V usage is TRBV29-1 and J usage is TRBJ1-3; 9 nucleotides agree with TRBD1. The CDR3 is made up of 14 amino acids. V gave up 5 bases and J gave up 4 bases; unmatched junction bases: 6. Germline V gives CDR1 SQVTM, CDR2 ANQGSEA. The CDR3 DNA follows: TGCAGCGTTCGTGGGACAGGGTGGGGAAACACCATATATTTT. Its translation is CSVRGTGWGNTIYF.

DNA for the CDR3: TGTGCCAGCAGCTGGGGCGGCAGTAGCTCCTACGAGCAGTACTTC. It encodes CASSWGGSSSYEQYF. The chain combines TRBV5-6 with TRBJ2-7, with D tentatively TRBD1 (5 bases). This CDR3 comprises 15 residues. Between the trimmed V and J ends, which lost 3 bases and 0 bases, there was a span of 13 bases. Per the germline V gene, CDR1 is SGHDT and CDR2 is YYEEEE.

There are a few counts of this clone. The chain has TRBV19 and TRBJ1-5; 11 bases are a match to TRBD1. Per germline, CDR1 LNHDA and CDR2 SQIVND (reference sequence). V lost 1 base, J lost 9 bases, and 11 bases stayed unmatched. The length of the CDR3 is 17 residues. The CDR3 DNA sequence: TGTGCCAGTAGTATAGGGAGAAGGACAGGGGGCGGAGGGCCCCAGCATTTT. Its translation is CASSIGRRTGGGGPQHF.

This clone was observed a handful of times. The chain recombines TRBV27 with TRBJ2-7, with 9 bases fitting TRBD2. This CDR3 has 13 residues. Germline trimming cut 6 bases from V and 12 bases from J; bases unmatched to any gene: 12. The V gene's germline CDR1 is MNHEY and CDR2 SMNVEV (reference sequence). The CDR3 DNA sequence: TGTGCCAGCAGCTTTACTATAGCGGGAGAACGGTACTTC. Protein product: CASSFTIAGERYF.

The CDR3 region is CASSALPLGTDFNQPQHF. For the CDR3, the DNA is TGTGCCAGCAGTGCCTTACCCCTGGGGACAGACTTCAATCAGCCCCAGCATTTT. This chain uses TRBV6-4 with TRBJ1-5; 7 bases line up with TRBD1. CDR1 MRHNA and CDR2 SNTAGT come from the germline V gene. This CDR3 comprises 18 residues. The V and J ends lost 4 bases and 3 bases, in that order; junction bases with no gene match: 15.

The CDR3 DNA reads TGTGCCAGCAGTGAAAGGGGGCGTGTCACTACCATGAACTATGGCTACACCTTC. Amino acids: CASSERGRVTTMNYGYTF. The J gene is TRBJ1-2, the V gene TRBV2, with TRBD1 matching over 7 bases. Germline V gives CDR1 SNHLY, CDR2 FYNNEI. Trimming took 2 bases from V and 2 from J; bases not matched to a gene: 14. CDR3 length: 18 residues.

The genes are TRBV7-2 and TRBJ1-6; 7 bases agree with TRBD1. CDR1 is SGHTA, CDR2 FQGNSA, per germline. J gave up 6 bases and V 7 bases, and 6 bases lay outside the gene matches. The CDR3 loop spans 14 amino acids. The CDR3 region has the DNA TGTGCCAGCACCCTCAGACAGGGTAATTCACCCCTCCACTTT. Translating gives CASTLRQGNSPLHF.

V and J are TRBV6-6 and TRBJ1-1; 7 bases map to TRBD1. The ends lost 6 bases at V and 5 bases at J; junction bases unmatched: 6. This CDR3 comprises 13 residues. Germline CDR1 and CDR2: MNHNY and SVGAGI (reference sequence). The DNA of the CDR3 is TGTGCCAGCAGAACGACAGGGAGGACTGAAGCTTTCTTT. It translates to CASRTTGRTEAFF.

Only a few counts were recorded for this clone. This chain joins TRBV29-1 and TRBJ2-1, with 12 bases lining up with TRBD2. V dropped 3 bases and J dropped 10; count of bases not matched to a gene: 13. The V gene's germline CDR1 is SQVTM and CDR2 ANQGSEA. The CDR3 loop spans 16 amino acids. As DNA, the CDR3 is TGCAGCGTTGAGGCTAGCGGGAGGGGACACAGGGGGGAGCAGTTCTTC. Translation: CSVEASGRGHRGEQFF.

CDR3 amino acids: CSVEIRKETQYF. The CDR3 nucleotides are TGCAGCGTTGAAATCAGGAAAGAGACCCAGTACTTC. The V and J genes are TRBV29-1 and TRBJ2-5, with D uncertain. The CDR3 extends over 12 amino acids. In germline, CDR1 is SQVTM, CDR2 ANQGSEA. The ends were cut back, 2 bases at V and 3 bases at J, with 7 bases in the middle.

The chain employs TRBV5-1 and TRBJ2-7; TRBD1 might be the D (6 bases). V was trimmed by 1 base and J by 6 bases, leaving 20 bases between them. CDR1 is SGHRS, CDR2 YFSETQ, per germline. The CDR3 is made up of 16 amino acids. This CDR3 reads CASSLWGIGGSVEQYF. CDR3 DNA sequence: TGCGCCAGCAGCTTGTGGGGAATAGGGGGTTCAGTCGAGCAGTACTTC.